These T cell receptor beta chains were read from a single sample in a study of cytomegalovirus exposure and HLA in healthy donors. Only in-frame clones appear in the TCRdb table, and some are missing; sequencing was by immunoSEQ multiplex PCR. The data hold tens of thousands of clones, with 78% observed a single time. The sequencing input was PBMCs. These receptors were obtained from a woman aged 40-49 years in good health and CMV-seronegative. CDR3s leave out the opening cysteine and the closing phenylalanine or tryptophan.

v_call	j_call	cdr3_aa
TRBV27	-	ASSSRMAYEQY
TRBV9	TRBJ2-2	ASSTRGTGAPGELF
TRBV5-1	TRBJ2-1	ASRGDRENNEQF
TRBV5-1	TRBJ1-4	ASSSGTDYPSEKLF
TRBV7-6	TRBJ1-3	ASSSIRTGRSGNTIY
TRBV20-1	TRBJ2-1	SGRSHNEQF
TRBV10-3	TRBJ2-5	AISETRGLETQY
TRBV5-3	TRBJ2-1	ARSKARLQGANGNEQF
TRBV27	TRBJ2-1	ASSLVGLAGGFNNEQF
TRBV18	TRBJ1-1	ASSPRTGGANTEAF
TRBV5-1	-	ASSRDSRYEQY
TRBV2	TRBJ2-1	ASSVATGAYNEQF
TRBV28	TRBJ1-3	ASSLTGGFGNTIY
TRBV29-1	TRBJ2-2	SVDPLEGRGRLLYTGELF
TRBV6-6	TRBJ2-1	ASSTGQGYNEQF
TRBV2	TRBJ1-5	ASSRGTGGINQPQH
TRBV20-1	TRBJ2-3	SADRFPQK
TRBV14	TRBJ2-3	ASSSLAGGHYTQY
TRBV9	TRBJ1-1	ASSVGARSVISEAF
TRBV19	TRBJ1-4	ASSIEAGARGHEKLF
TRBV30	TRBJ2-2	AWKKQGETGELF
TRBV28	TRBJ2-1	ASRGTSGKERKF
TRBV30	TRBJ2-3	AWSNLAGSTDTQY
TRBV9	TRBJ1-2	ASSVTGGNYGYT
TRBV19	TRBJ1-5	ASSIPYDRSNQPQH
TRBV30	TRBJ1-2	AWSVMRVGDGYT
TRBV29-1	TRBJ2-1	SVEDLLAGGYYEQF
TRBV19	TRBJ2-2	ASRKTAATGELF
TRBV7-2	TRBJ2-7	ASSFLLAGVPYEQY
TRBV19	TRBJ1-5	ASSIRPRQPSGNQPQH
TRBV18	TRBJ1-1	ASSPRANTEAF
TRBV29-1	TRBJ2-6	SVGEQGGANVLT
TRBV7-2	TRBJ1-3	ASSTRSGNTIY
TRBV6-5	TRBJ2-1	ASSPPGLAGVEQF
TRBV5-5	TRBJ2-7	ASSPNRTAQTYEQY
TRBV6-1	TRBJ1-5	ASSEGPGNQPQH
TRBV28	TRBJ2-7	ASTDRTGGNEQY
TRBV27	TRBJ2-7	ASSLQRAGTGGAGEQY
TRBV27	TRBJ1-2	ASSSGTGVRYGYT
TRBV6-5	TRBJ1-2	ASSYAKGRGSYGYT
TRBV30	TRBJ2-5	AWSRGETQY
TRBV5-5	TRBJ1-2	ASSLGTNYGYT
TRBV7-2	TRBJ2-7	ASSLYAGTYEQY
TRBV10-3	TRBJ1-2	ASTGAGTGPYGYT
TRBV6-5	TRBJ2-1	ASTPGQGFPTF
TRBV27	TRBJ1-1	ASSSGGLTEAF
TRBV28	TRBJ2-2	ASSLLSGANTGELF
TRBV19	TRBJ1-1	ASNPGHGNTEAF
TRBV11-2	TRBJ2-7	ASSPDGGQGDHEQY
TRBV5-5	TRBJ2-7	ASSYAWGREQY